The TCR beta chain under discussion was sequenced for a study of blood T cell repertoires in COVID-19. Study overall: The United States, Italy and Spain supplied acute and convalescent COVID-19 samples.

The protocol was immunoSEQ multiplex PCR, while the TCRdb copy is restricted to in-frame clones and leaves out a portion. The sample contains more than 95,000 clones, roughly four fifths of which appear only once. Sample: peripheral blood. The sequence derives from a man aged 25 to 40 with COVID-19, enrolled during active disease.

Here the CDR3 reads CASSPLQGANEKLFF. The DNA of the CDR3 is TGTGCCAGCAGCCCCCTACAGGGAGCTAATGAAAAACTGTTTTTT. V gene TRBV28 combines with J gene TRBJ1-4, with a tentative D call TRBD1 (6 bases). Trimming took off 6 bases at V and 3 bases at J, with 14 bases between the two ends. Germline V gives CDR1 MDHEN, CDR2 SYDVKM. The CDR3 spans 15 residues.